This entry lists 7 T cell receptor beta chains sequenced from one sample in a study of shared clonotypes between healthy human individuals. Repertoires were generated with immunoSEQ multiplex PCR, while TCRdb's copy carries only in-frame clones and drops some. The sample gives approximately 180,000 clones, over 85% of which show up once; around 0.067% is in the top ten. The sample was naive CD4+ T cells sorted from blood. The subset denotes: CD45RA+ positively selected. The receptors were sampled from a woman in her 30s in good health.

J is TRBJ2-7 and V is TRBV6-6; no definite D call. Germline V gives CDR1 MNHNY, CDR2 SVGAGI (reference sequence). This CDR3 comprises 14 residues. The V gene lost 6 bases and the J gene lost 5 bases, with 17 bases spanning the gap. CDR3 DNA sequence: TGTGCCAGCAGACCAACTCAACATTTCGACGAGCAGTACTTC. Encoded protein: CASRPTQHFDEQYF.

The rearrangement joins TRBV18 to TRBJ2-7; no definite D call. This CDR3 spans 15 amino acids. Per germline, CDR1 KGHSH and CDR2 LQKENI. V was clipped by 0 bases and J by 1 base, with 10 bases between them. This chain's CDR3 is CASSPPKVLSYEQYF. The CDR3, as DNA: TGTGCCAGCTCACCACCGAAGGTACTTTCCTACGAGCAGTACTTC.

This clone was seen only a few times. The J gene is TRBJ1-2, the V gene TRBV4-1; 10 nucleotides align to TRBD1. After removal of 1 base from V and 2 bases from J, the junction contained 4 bases not matched to a gene. The V gene's germline CDR1 is MGHRA and CDR2 YSYEKL. The CDR3 is 16 residues long. CDR3: CASSQVGTGANYGYTF. The DNA of the CDR3 is TGCGCCAGCAGCCAAGTGGGGACAGGGGCCAACTATGGCTACACCTTC.

This clone has a single count. The J gene is TRBJ1-1, the V gene TRBV30, with D maybe TRBD1 (5 bases). V was cut by 4 bases and J by 6 bases, with 9 bases left in between. The germline V gene has CDR1 GTSNPN and CDR2 SVGIG (reference sequence). This CDR3 spans 11 amino acids. As DNA, the CDR3 is TGTGCCTGGAAAACAGGACCTGAAGCTTTCTTT. Protein: CAWKTGPEAFF.

This sequence joins TRBV18 and TRBJ1-5; 7 bases fit TRBD1. This CDR3 comprises 16 residues. Germline values: CDR1 KGHSH, CDR2 LQKENI. Trimming cost V 0 bases and J 3 bases; bases outside gene matches: 5. The CDR3 nucleotides read TGTGCCAGCTCACCACCGGGACAGCACTTCAATCAGCCCCAGCATTTT. Amino acids: CASSPPGQHFNQPQHF.

The chain recombines TRBV7-2 with TRBJ1-5; 8 nucleotides agree with TRBD1. Germline assignment: CDR1 SGHTA and CDR2 FQGNSA. CDR3 size: 14 residues. V was clipped by 5 bases and J by 6 bases; unmatched bases: 6. As DNA, the CDR3 is TGTGCCAGCAGCCGCAACCAGGGGGCTCAGCCCCAGCATTTT. Amino acids: CASSRNQGAQPQHF.

V gene TRBV5-6 combines with J gene TRBJ2-7, with D possibly TRBD1 on 5 matching bases. Trimming pared 2 bases from V and 3 bases from J, leaving 21 bases between. CDR3 size: 17 residues. Germline V gene sequence: CDR1 SGHDT, CDR2 YYEEEE. The CDR3 nucleotides read TGTGCCAGCAGCTTACCCCCCCGTGGCAGGGTCGACTACGAGCAGTACTTC. Amino acids: CASSLPPRGRVDYEQYF.